One T cell receptor beta chain is described in this entry. Its antigen is as yet unknown. These data come from a study of T cells in narcolepsy. Study-wide results and caveats: Blood of same and different patients, but not healthy controls, reportedly held recurring autoreactive clonotypes. HCRT-specific and TRIB2-specific autoreactive clonotypes appeared among same-patient CSF and blood CD4+ clonotypes.

J gave up 11 bases and V 4 bases, and 9 bases lay outside the gene matches. From germline, CDR1 is LNHDA and CDR2 SQIVND (reference sequence). The length of the CDR3 is 14 residues. Generated by immunoSEQ multiplex PCR, the TCRdb table keeps only in-frame clones and is missing some. The sample includes roughly 30,000 clones, about 80% of them seen just once. The TCR originated in a human donor in good health. Material: memory (CD45RA-) CD4+ T cells from blood. V and J are TRBV19 and TRBJ1-5; 9 nucleotides agree with TRBD1. CDR3 residues: CASSTSGQGPAQHF. Written as DNA, the CDR3 is TGTGCCAGTAGTACCTCGGGACAGGGCCCGGCCCAGCATTTT.